This is a list of T cell receptor beta chains from one sample in a study of control samples from healthy donors and cancer patients. Data came from immunoSEQ multiplex PCR; TCRdb stores just in-frame clones and leaves some out. Found here are around 150,000 clones, approximately 88% of them singletons; the top ten hold 4% to 5.5%. Sequencing was carried out using blood. These receptors all stem from a man aged 25-45 years in good health. Each CDR3 is given with its conserved first and last residue. A D gene is named only where the DNA matches it firmly. For some rows the clone size is stated as once, few or many, or as a class when expanded; others skip it.

-	TRBJ1-6	TRBV25-1	-	TGTGCCAGCAGTGATGATTCGGATAGGTCCTATAATTCACCCCTCCACTTT	CASSDDSDRSYNSPLHF
-	TRBJ2-5	TRBV4-3	-	TGCGCCAGCAGCCTCGGACAGGCCGGAGGGGAGACCCAGTACTTC	CASSLGQAGGETQYF
-	TRBJ1-5	TRBV2	-	TGTGCCAGCAGCCCGGACAGCAATCAGCCCCAGCATTTT	CASSPDSNQPQHF
-	TRBJ2-3	TRBV2	-	TGTGCCAGCAGTGCCGTCTTAAGGGATACGCAGTATTTT	CASSAVLRDTQYF
once	TRBJ1-2	TRBV5-8	-	TGTGCCAGCAGCTTCACACCCGGGACGGTGGCGCTCGGCTACACCTTC	CASSFTPGTVALGYTF
-	TRBJ2-7	TRBV7-2	TRBD2	TGTGCCAGCAGCTTATTAGCGGGGAACTACGAGCAGTACTTC	CASSLLAGNYEQYF
-	TRBJ2-7	TRBV9	-	TGTGCCAGCAGCGTAGCGCCCAGGGACGAGCAGTACTTC	CASSVAPRDEQYF
-	TRBJ2-7	TRBV4-1	-	TGCGCCAGCAGCCAAGGCCCCGGGACCAGCTACGAGCAGTACTTC	CASSQGPGTSYEQYF
-	TRBJ1-2	TRBV6-2/TRBV6-3	TRBD1	TGTGCCAGCAGTATCTCTGACAGGGGATACACCTTC	CASSISDRGYTF
-	TRBJ2-5	TRBV18	TRBD1	TGTGCCAGCTCACTCAAACAGGGGCAATCAGGGGAGACCCAGTACTTC	CASSLKQGQSGETQYF
-	TRBJ2-3	TRBV2	-	TGTGCCAGCAGTACCTTCACAGATACGCAGTATTTT	CASSTFTDTQYF
-	TRBJ2-7	TRBV6-5	-	TGTGCCAGTGACGGACTAAAGGGCTACGAGCAGTACTTC	CASDGLKGYEQYF
-	TRBJ1-4	TRBV2	-	TGTGCCAGCAGTCAGGGAAGGGAGGGAAAACTGTTTTTT	CASSQGREGKLFF
-	TRBJ2-7	TRBV29-1	-	TGCAGCGTTGAGGTTTCGGGCTCCTACGAGCAGTACTTC	CSVEVSGSYEQYF
-	TRBJ1-3	TRBV6-5	-	TGTGCCAGCAGTTACTCGGTGGGGAGTCCTGGAAACACCATATATTTT	CASSYSVGSPGNTIYF
-	TRBJ2-7	TRBV6-5	TRBD1	TGTGCCAGCAGCACGGGACAGGGAAACTACGAGCAGTACTTC	CASSTGQGNYEQYF
once	TRBJ1-4	TRBV5-5	-	TGTGCCAGCAGCCCCCAGTTTGAAAAACTGTTTTTT	CASSPQFEKLFF
-	TRBJ2-5	TRBV24-1	-	TGTGCCACCAGTGATTTAGCTCTCCCGAATGGCCGCGGGACCCAGTACTTC	CATSDLALPNGRGTQYF
few	TRBJ2-5	TRBV24-1	-	TGTGCCACCACGTACCAAGAGACCCAGTACTTC	CATTYQETQYF
-	TRBJ2-2	TRBV14	TRBD2	TGTGCCAGCAGCCAAGCATGGACTAGCGGGACCGGGGAGCTGTTTTTT	CASSQAWTSGTGELFF
-	TRBJ2-1	TRBV6-1	TRBD2	TGTGCCAGCAGTGAAGCGCTTGCGGGAGGGAAGGATGAGCAGTTCTTC	CASSEALAGGKDEQFF
-	TRBJ2-5	TRBV5-6	TRBD2	TGTGCCAGCAGCCTAGCGGGAGGGTCGCGAGAGACCCAGTACTTC	CASSLAGGSRETQYF
-	TRBJ2-4	TRBV18	TRBD1	TGTGCCAGCTCACCCCCGGGACAGTCCAAAAACATTCAGTACTTC	CASSPPGQSKNIQYF
-	TRBJ1-6	TRBV7-9	TRBD1	TGTGCCAGCAGCTCGGGACAGGGGGAGCCCCTTAATTCACCCCTCCACTTT	CASSSGQGEPLNSPLHF
-	TRBJ2-3	TRBV27	TRBD2	TGTGCCAGCAGTTTATTCCGTCCGGGGGCTAGCGGGAGGGCGAGCACAGATACGCAGTATTTT	CASSLFRPGASGRASTDTQYF
-	TRBJ2-7	TRBV25-1	-	TGTGCCAGCAGTGAATCGTGGACGGGGGAGCAGTACTTC	CASSESWTGEQYF
-	TRBJ1-1	TRBV13	TRBD1	TGTGCCAGCAGCCGGGGACAGGGGGACACTGAAGCTTTCTTT	CASSRGQGDTEAFF
-	TRBJ2-3	TRBV5-6	TRBD2	TGTGCCAGCAGCTCTTATGGGGACTACACAGATACGCAGTATTTT	CASSSYGDYTDTQYF
-	TRBJ2-7	TRBV10-3	-	TGTGCCATCAGTGAGACAATCGAGCAGTACTTC	CAISETIEQYF
once	TRBJ2-7	TRBV11-2	TRBD2	TGTGCCAGCAGGCGTCCGGGACTAGCGGATAGCTCCTACGAGCAGTACTTC	CASRRPGLADSSYEQYF
few	TRBJ2-5	TRBV6-2/TRBV6-3	TRBD2	TGTGCCAGCAGTTCCCTCCGACTAGCGGGAAGTGAGACCCAGTACTTC	CASSSLRLAGSETQYF
-	TRBJ2-1	TRBV10-3	TRBD2	TGTGCCACCGGATCCACTAGCGGGAGCCACAATGAGCAGTTCTTC	CATGSTSGSHNEQFF